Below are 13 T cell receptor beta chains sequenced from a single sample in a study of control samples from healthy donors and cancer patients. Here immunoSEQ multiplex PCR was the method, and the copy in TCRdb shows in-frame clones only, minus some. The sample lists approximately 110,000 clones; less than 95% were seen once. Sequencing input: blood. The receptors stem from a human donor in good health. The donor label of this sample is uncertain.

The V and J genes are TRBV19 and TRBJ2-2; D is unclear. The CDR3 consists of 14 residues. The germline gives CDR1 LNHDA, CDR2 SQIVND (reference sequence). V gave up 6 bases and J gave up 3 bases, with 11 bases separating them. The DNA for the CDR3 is TGTGCCAGTAGGATAACTACAGACACCGGGGAGCTGTTTTTT. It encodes CASRITTDTGELFF.

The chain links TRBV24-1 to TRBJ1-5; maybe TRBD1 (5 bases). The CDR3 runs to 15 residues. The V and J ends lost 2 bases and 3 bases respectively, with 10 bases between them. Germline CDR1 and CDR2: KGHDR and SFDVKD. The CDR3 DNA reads TGTGCCACCAGTGATTCAACAGGATACAATCAGCCCCAGCATTTT. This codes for CATSDSTGYNQPQHF.

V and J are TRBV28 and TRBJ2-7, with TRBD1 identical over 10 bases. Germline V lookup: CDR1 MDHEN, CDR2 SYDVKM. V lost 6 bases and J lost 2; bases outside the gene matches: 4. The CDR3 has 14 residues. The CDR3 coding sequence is TGTGCCAGCAGACCGGGACAGGGGACCTACGAGCAGTACTTC. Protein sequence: CASRPGQGTYEQYF.

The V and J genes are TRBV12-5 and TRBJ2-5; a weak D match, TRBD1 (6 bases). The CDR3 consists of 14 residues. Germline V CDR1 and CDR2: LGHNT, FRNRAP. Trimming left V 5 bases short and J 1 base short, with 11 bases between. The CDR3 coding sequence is TGTGCTAGTGGTCAAAAAGGGGGCCAAGAGACCCAGTACTTC. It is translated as CASGQKGGQETQYF.

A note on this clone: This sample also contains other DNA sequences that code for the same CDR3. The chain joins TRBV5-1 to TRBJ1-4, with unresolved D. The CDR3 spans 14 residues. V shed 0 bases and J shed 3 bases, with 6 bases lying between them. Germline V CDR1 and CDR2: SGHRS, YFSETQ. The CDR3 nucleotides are TGCGCCAGCAGCTTGGGTCCCTCTAATGAAAAACTGTTTTTT. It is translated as CASSLGPSNEKLFF.

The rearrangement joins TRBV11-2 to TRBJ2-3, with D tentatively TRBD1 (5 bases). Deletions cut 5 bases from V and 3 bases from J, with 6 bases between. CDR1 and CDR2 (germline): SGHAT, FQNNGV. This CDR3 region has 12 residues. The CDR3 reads CASSHRTDTQYF. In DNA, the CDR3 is TGTGCCAGCAGCCACAGGACAGATACGCAGTATTTT.

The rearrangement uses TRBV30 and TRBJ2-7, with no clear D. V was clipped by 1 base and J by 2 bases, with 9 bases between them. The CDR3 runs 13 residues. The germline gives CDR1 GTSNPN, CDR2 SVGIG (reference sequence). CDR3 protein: CAWSGSTPYEQYF. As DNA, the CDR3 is TGTGCCTGGAGTGGGTCCACCCCCTACGAGCAGTACTTC.

The CDR3 is CASSPRGPLGRRGDTQYF. The DNA for the CDR3 is TGTGCCAGCAGCCCGAGAGGTCCTTTGGGGAGGCGCGGAGATACGCAGTATTTT. This chain links TRBV7-3 with TRBJ2-3, with D maybe TRBD2 (6 bases). CDR1 is SGHTA and CDR2 is FQGTGA in the germline V gene. V was clipped by 5 bases and J by 5 bases, with 26 bases between them. CDR3 length: 18 residues.

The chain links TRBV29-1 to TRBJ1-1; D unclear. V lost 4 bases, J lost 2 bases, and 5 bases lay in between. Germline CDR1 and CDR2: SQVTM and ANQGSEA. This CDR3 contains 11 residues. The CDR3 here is CSVAPNTEAFF. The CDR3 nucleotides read TGCAGCGTTGCCCCCAACACTGAAGCTTTCTTT.

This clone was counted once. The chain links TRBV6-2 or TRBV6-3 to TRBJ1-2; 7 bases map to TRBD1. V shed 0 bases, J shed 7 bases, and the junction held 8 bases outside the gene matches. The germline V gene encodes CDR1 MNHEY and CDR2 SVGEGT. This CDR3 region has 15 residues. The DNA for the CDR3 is TGTGCCAGCAGTTACTCGGGGACAGCAAAACGTGGCTACACCTTC. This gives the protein CASSYSGTAKRGYTF.

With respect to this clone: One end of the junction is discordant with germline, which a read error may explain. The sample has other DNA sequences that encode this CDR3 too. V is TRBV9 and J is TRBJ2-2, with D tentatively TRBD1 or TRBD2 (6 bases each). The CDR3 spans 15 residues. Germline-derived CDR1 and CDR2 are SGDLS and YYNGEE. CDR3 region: CASSDSARDTGELFF. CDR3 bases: TGTGCCAGCAGCGACTCGGCGCGGGACACCGGGGAGTTGTTTTTT.

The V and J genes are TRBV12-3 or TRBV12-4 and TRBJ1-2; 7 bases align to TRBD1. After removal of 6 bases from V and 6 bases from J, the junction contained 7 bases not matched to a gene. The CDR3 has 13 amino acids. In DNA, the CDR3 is TGTGCCAGCAGCCCCGGGACAGTTCATGGCTACACCTTC. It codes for CASSPGTVHGYTF.

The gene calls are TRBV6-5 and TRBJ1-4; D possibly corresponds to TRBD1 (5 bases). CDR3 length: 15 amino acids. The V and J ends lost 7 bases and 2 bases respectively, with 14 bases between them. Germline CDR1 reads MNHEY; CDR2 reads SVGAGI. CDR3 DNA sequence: TGTGCCAGCATGGTGGGGGGAGCCACTAATGAAAAACTGTTTTTT. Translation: CASMVGGATNEKLFF.